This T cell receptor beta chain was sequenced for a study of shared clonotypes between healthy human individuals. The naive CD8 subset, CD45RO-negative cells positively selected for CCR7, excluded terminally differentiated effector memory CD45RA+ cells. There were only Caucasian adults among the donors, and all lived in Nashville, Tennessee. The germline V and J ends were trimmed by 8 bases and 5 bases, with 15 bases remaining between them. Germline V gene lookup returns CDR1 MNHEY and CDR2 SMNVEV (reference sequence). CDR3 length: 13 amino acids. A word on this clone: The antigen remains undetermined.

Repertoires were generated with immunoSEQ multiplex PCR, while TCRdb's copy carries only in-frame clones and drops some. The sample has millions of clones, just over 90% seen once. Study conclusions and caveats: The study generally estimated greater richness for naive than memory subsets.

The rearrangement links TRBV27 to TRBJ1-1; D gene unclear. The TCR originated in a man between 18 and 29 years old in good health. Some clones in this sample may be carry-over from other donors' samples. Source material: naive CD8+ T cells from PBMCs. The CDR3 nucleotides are TGTGCCAGCGCAATAGCGAGGGTTACTGAAGCTTTCTTT. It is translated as CASAIARVTEAFF.